Below, 29 T cell receptor beta chains from the same sample are listed, as sequenced in a study of shared clonotypes between healthy human individuals. Produced via immunoSEQ multiplex PCR; TCRdb's table is partial and in-frame only. Of about 490,000 clones listed, 70% to 85% are singletons. The sequenced material came from PBMCs. These receptors were obtained from a woman between 40 and 55 years old in good health. Some clones in this sample may be carry-over from other donors' samples.

This clone showed up just once. The chain links TRBV7-9 to TRBJ1-1; D might be TRBD1 (5 bases). CDR1 SEHNR and CDR2 FQNEAQ come from the germline V gene (reference sequence). The ends were cut back, 6 bases at V and 3 bases at J, with 14 bases in the middle. The CDR3 consists of 14 residues. The CDR3 loop reads CASRFTGADTEAFF. The CDR3 bases are TGTGCCAGCAGGTTTACCGGGGCGGACACTGAAGCTTTCTTT.

The chain joins TRBV14 to TRBJ2-3; D is unresolved. CDR1 SGHDN and CDR2 FVKESK come from the germline V gene. V lost 2 bases to trimming and J lost 5 bases, with 2 bases between them. This CDR3 contains 11 residues. This CDR3 is CASSQRDTQYF. DNA for the CDR3: TGTGCCAGCAGCCAAAGAGATACGCAGTATTTT.

The gene calls are TRBV19 and TRBJ2-5; the D gene is possibly TRBD1 (6 bases). The germline V and J ends were trimmed by 7 bases and 1 base, with 16 bases remaining between them. There are 15 residues in the CDR3. Looked up from germline, CDR1 is LNHDA and CDR2 is SQIVND (reference sequence). The CDR3 spells CASTVTQGSQETQYF. The DNA of the CDR3 is TGTGCCAGTACCGTAACCCAGGGGTCCCAAGAGACCCAGTACTTC.

The chain carries TRBV5-1 and TRBJ1-5, with no clear D. Germline V CDR1 and CDR2: SGHRS, YFSETQ. V lost 0 bases and J lost 3, with 25 bases in between. The CDR3 contains 20 residues. The DNA of the CDR3 is TGCGCCAGCAGCTTGGGGAGGAGAAAAGGTGGTCAAGTCTTCAATCAGCCCCAGCATTTT. It codes for CASSLGRRKGGQVFNQPQHF.

The V and J genes are TRBV28 and TRBJ1-3, with no clear D. Germline CDR1 and CDR2: MDHEN and SYDVKM. This CDR3 is built from 10 residues. Trimming shortened V by 6 bases and J by 5 bases, and 2 bases separated the two germline ends. The CDR3 DNA follows: TGTGCCAGCAGCCGAAACACCATATATTTT. It is translated as CASSRNTIYF.

A remark on this clone: One base separates it from a far larger clone, so it is likely a read error. Other DNA variants within this sample encode the same CDR3. The gene calls are TRBV6-1 and TRBJ2-2; D may match TRBD1 or TRBD2 (6 bases each). CDR3 size: 15 residues. Germline V gene sequence: CDR1 MNHNS, CDR2 SASEGT. The DNA of the CDR3 is TGTGCCAGCACCCCGGGGGACACTCACACCGGGGAGCTGTTCTTT. Translation: CASTPGDTHTGELFF.

V usage is TRBV5-6 and J usage is TRBJ2-1, with D possibly being TRBD2 (7 bases). The CDR3 contains 15 residues. The V and J ends lost 3 bases and 1 base respectively, with 11 bases between them. The germline gives CDR1 SGHDT, CDR2 YYEEEE. The CDR3 loop reads CASSSEGGSYNEQFF. In DNA, the CDR3 is TGTGCCAGCAGCTCGGAGGGGGGGTCCTACAATGAGCAGTTCTTC.

The V call is TRBV29-1, the J call TRBJ2-3, with D possibly being TRBD1 or TRBD2 (5 bases each). The CDR3 runs 14 residues. V lost 7 bases, J lost 2 bases, and 16 bases lay in between. Germline V gene lookup returns CDR1 SQVTM and CDR2 ANQGSEA. The CDR3 sequence: CSGVTGTYTDTQYF. In DNA, the CDR3 is TGCAGCGGCGTGACGGGGACCTACACAGATACGCAGTATTTT.

This clone was counted a few times. Distinct nucleotide sequences in the sample also encode this CDR3. The V and J genes are TRBV18 and TRBJ1-1; tentative D call: TRBD1 (5 bases). Germline CDR1 and CDR2: KGHSH and LQKENI. The CDR3 runs to 12 residues. V lost 7 bases and J 4 bases, leaving 10 bases between the germline ends. Here the CDR3 DNA reads TGTGCCAGCTGTTCAGGGACCACTGAAGCTTTCTTT. As protein: CASCSGTTEAFF.

The gene calls are TRBV5-1 and TRBJ2-1; a weak D match, TRBD2 (6 bases). The CDR3 length is 15 residues. V was pared by 0 bases and J by 8 bases, with 15 bases between. CDR1 SGHRS and CDR2 YFSETQ come from the germline V gene. In nucleotides, the CDR3 is TGCGCCAGCAGCTTGGCCCTAACTAGCATGTATGAGCAGTTCTTC. Translating gives CASSLALTSMYEQFF.

The chain is built from TRBV6-6 and TRBJ1-4; D unresolved. This CDR3 comprises 11 residues. The V gene's germline CDR1 is MNHNY and CDR2 SVGAGI (reference sequence). The V end was cut by 6 bases, the J end by 10 bases, with 9 bases between. The CDR3 DNA sequence: TGTGCCAGCAGAGATACTGGAAAACTGTTTTTT. Protein product: CASRDTGKLFF.

The chain couples TRBV9 to TRBJ2-1, with TRBD2 matching over 10 bases. Germline V CDR1 and CDR2: SGDLS, YYNGEE. With 4 bases clipped from V and 8 bases from J, the junction kept 9 bases outside the gene matches. This CDR3 has 15 residues. The CDR3 DNA reads TGTGCCAGCAGCTTACAAGCGGGAGGGGGAGATGAGCAGTTCTTC. Its protein is CASSLQAGGGDEQFF.

The sample holds many counts of this clone. Within the sample, other DNA sequences also encode this same CDR3. The chain combines TRBV6-1 with TRBJ2-7, with 10 bases identical to TRBD1. The trim removed 1 base at V and 1 base at J, leaving 4 bases unmatched. CDR1 is MNHNS, CDR2 SASEGT, per germline. The CDR3 sequence is 16 residues long. CDR3 protein: CASSEDGQGGSYEQYF. In DNA form, the CDR3 reads TGTGCCAGCAGTGAAGACGGACAGGGGGGGTCCTACGAGCAGTACTTC.

This chain uses TRBV5-6 with TRBJ2-3; D may be TRBD2 (5 bases). Trimming pared 1 base from V and 0 bases from J, leaving 12 bases between. This CDR3 is 16 amino acids long. In germline, CDR1 is SGHDT, CDR2 YYEEEE. Written as DNA, the CDR3 is TGTGCCAGCAGCTTGTCTAGCAGACGTAGCACAGATACGCAGTATTTT. Its translation: CASSLSSRRSTDTQYF.

The V call is TRBV11-2, the J call TRBJ1-6; no clear D gene. Per germline, CDR1 SGHAT and CDR2 FQNNGV. Trimming left V 1 base short and J 14 bases short, with 6 bases between. The CDR3 is 11 amino acids. Here the CDR3 reads CASSLGRALHF. The CDR3 DNA follows: TGTGCCAGCAGCTTAGGGAGGGCCCTCCACTTT.

The chain links TRBV4-2 to TRBJ1-1; D unclear. CDR3 length equals 14 residues. From germline, CDR1 is LGHNA and CDR2 YNFKEQ. Trimming took off 1 base at V and 3 bases at J, with 9 bases between the two ends. The CDR3 nucleotides are TGTGCCAGCAGCCAAGTCCCCCCAGACACTGAAGCTTTCTTT. This encodes CASSQVPPDTEAFF.

The gene calls are TRBV11-2 and TRBJ2-7, with 9 bases that match TRBD1. This CDR3 region has 16 residues. Germline V gene lookup returns CDR1 SGHAT and CDR2 FQNNGV. The V segment lost 4 bases and the J segment 2 bases; nucleotides outside the gene matches: 9. The CDR3 is CASSSILDRGPYEQYF. The CDR3 nucleotides are TGTGCCAGCAGCTCGATACTGGACAGGGGACCCTACGAGCAGTACTTC.

The chain has TRBV5-1 and TRBJ1-3; D gene ambiguous. Between the trimmed V and J ends, which lost 0 bases and 0 bases, there was a span of 4 bases. This CDR3 is built from 14 residues. The germline gives CDR1 SGHRS, CDR2 YFSETQ. CDR3 DNA: TGCGCCAGCAGCTTGGGGAGCTCTGGAAACACCATATATTTT. Translated: CASSLGSSGNTIYF.

The chain has TRBV5-1 and TRBJ2-3; no clear D. CDR1 is SGHRS, CDR2 YFSETQ, per germline. The CDR3 contains 15 residues. V lost 0 bases and J lost 0, with 8 bases in between. Here the CDR3 DNA reads TGCGCCAGCAGCTTGGAACAGAAAAGCACAGATACGCAGTATTTT. Amino acid sequence: CASSLEQKSTDTQYF.

The J gene is TRBJ2-2, the V gene TRBV18; D might be TRBD1 (5 bases). Trimming removed 3 bases at V and 3 bases at J, with 11 bases between. Germline loops: CDR1 KGHSH, CDR2 LQKENI. This CDR3 is 15 amino acids long. The CDR3 DNA reads TGTGCCAGCTCACCGACAGTTCCGGACACCGGGGAGCTGTTTTTT. The encoded protein is CASSPTVPDTGELFF.

J is TRBJ2-2 and V is TRBV5-4; D gene unclear. Germline lookup yields CDR1 SGHNT and CDR2 YYREEE (reference sequence). The CDR3 has 14 residues. Deletions cut 4 bases from V and 4 bases from J, with 11 bases between. The CDR3, as DNA: TGTGCCAGCAGCAAAGGGTCGCGCACCGGGGAGCTGTTTTTT. It translates to CASSKGSRTGELFF. The entire variable domain, with the rest obtained from reference TRBV5-4 and TRBJ2-2, is as follows: ETGVTQSPTHLIKTRGQQVTLRCSSQSGHNTVSWYQQALGQGPQFIFQYYREEENGRGNFPPRFSGLQFPNYSSELNVNALELDDSALYLCASSKGSRTGELFFGEGSRLTVL.

The genes are TRBV7-9 and TRBJ2-1, with TRBD2 matching 8 bases. This CDR3 is built from 14 residues. With 5 bases clipped from V and 7 bases from J, the junction kept 7 bases outside the gene matches. Germline V gene sequence: CDR1 SEHNR, CDR2 FQNEAQ (reference sequence). CDR3 region: CASSLGLAGNEQFF. CDR3 sequence (DNA): TGTGCCAGCAGCCTCGGACTAGCAGGAAATGAGCAGTTCTTC.

As for this clone: A read error may be the cause here, since a much bigger clone is one base away. This CDR3 is also generated by other DNA sequences in the sample. The chain combines TRBV30 with TRBJ1-5, with D uncertain. CDR3 length equals 13 residues. Germline values: CDR1 GTSNPN, CDR2 SVGIG (reference sequence). CDR3 coding DNA: TGTGCCTGGAGTGTACGGGTCAATCAGCCCCAGCATTTC. This translates into CAWSVRVNQPQHF.

The chain carries TRBV7-2 and TRBJ2-1, with 9 bases matching TRBD2. The junction had 10 bases not matched to a gene; V was cut back by 5 bases and J by 8 bases. The CDR3 sequence is 15 residues long. Per germline, CDR1 SGHTA and CDR2 FQGNSA. CDR3 DNA sequence: TGTGCCAGCAGCCTCCGGGTAGCGGGAGCGGATGAGCAGTTCTTC. This codes for CASSLRVAGADEQFF. Drawing the rest from reference TRBV7-2 and TRBJ2-1, the complete variable domain is GAGVSQSPSNKVTEKGKDVELRCDPISGHTALYWYRQSLGQGLEFLIYFQGNSAPDKSGLPSDRFSAERTGGSVSTLTIQRTQQEDSAVYLCASSLRVAGADEQFFGPGTRLTVL.

This rearrangement joins TRBV5-1 to TRBJ2-6; tentatively, D is TRBD2 (6 bases). This CDR3 has 18 amino acids. The V and J ends lost 0 bases and 0 bases respectively, with 13 bases between them. Germline CDR1 reads SGHRS; CDR2 reads YFSETQ. The CDR3 loop reads CASSLVGGVSSGANVLTF. The CDR3, as DNA: TGCGCCAGCAGCTTGGTAGGAGGGGTGAGCTCTGGGGCCAACGTCCTGACTTTC.

The V call is TRBV7-9, the J call TRBJ2-1, with 8 bases identical to TRBD2. Germline values: CDR1 SEHNR, CDR2 FQNEAQ (reference sequence). CDR3 size: 12 residues. With 3 bases clipped from V and 10 bases from J, the junction kept 2 bases outside the gene matches. CDR3 in DNA: TGTGCCAGCAGCTTTATAGCGGGAGAGCAGTTCTTC. It specifies CASSFIAGEQFF.

The chain has TRBV29-1 and TRBJ2-7; 8 bases line up with TRBD1. The V gene end was trimmed by 4 bases and the J gene end by 6 bases; junction bases not matched to a gene: 11. CDR1 SQVTM and CDR2 ANQGSEA come from the germline V gene. The CDR3 covers 14 residues. Here the CDR3 DNA reads TGCAGCGTTGCTATGACAGGGGCGTCGGGCGAGCAGTACTTC. Translation gives CSVAMTGASGEQYF.

The DNA for the CDR3 is TGTGCCAGCAGTGATTTCGTGGGGGGGGAATCCTACAATGAGCAGTTCTTC. Its protein is CASSDFVGGESYNEQFF. The chain recombines TRBV25-1 with TRBJ2-1, with 7 bases identical to TRBD2. Germline trimming cut 3 bases from V and 1 base from J; bases unmatched to any gene: 9. The germline V gene has CDR1 MGHDK and CDR2 SYGVNS. The CDR3 loop spans 17 amino acids.

Points on this clone: One end of the junction varies from germline; a read error may be responsible. The rearrangement joins TRBV7-7 to TRBJ2-5; 11 bases line up with TRBD2. Germline CDR1 is SSHAT and CDR2 is FNYEAQ (reference sequence). This CDR3 is 13 amino acids long. The DNA of the CDR3 is TGTGCTAGCAGCAGGACTAGCGGGGAGACCCAGTACTTC. Translation gives CASSRTSGETQYF.